The TCR beta chain described here comes from a study of cytomegalovirus exposure and HLA in healthy donors. General observations from the study: Later findings reportedly placed an Asian-associated ancestry cluster below the approximately 670-donor mean for N-insertions. TCR beta V segments were, for the most part, productive about 87% or about 30% of the time in an earlier analysis. Presence/absence analyses supposed approximately even sequencing depth among donors. Many donors carried some public TCRs, although rarity characterized most TCR sequences.

V was cut by 1 base and J by 3 bases, with 8 bases left in between. Germline CDR1 reads SGHVS; CDR2 reads FNYEAQ. There are 14 residues in the CDR3. In the PCR, 60 Vbeta and 13 Jbeta primers were used. TCRdb's copy holds only in-frame clones and misses some; the assay was immunoSEQ multiplex PCR. The repertoire has about 140,000 clones, roughly 75% of them found once; the top ten carry around 5%. Concerning this clone: Its antigen is still unknown.

The sample was PBMCs. This chain joins TRBV7-6 and TRBJ2-3, with D possibly being TRBD1 (5 bases). The sequence derives from a man under 40 in good health. CDR3 amino acids: CASSLGSGTDTQYF. CDR3 in DNA: TGTGCCAGCAGCTTAGGGTCAGGGACAGATACGCAGTATTTT.